One sample yielded the 30 T cell receptor beta chains listed below, sequenced in a study of cytomegalovirus exposure and HLA in healthy donors. PCR employed 60 Vbeta and 13 Jbeta primers. Using immunoSEQ multiplex PCR, the repertoire was profiled, and TCRdb retains in-frame clones only, with some absent. In the table there are 100,000 to 150,000 clones, 82% of which are singletons. Sequencing used PBMCs. The receptors shown here come from a boy younger than 10 in good health and CMV-seronegative.

V is TRBV9 and J is TRBJ2-6, with a weak D call TRBD1 (6 bases). Trimming took 6 bases from V and 2 from J, leaving 18 bases between them. Per the germline V gene, CDR1 is SGDLS and CDR2 is YYNGEE. The CDR3 sequence is 17 residues long. The CDR3 protein is CASTAQPDSTGANVLTF. The CDR3 coding sequence is TGTGCCAGCACCGCACAACCGGACAGCACTGGGGCCAACGTCCTGACTTTC.

The V gene is TRBV11-2, the J gene TRBJ1-2, with TRBD1 matching 7 bases. The CDR3 extends over 13 amino acids. Per germline, CDR1 SGHAT and CDR2 FQNNGV. Unmatched junction bases numbered 7, after V lost 4 bases and J lost 8 bases. The CDR3 is CASSSAPGGGYTF. CDR3 coding DNA: TGTGCCAGCAGCTCGGCCCCAGGGGGAGGCTACACCTTC.

This clone was observed once. The rearrangement uses TRBV4-1 and TRBJ2-1, with 7 bases identical to TRBD1. Losses at the gene ends were 0 bases for V and 3 bases for J; bases not matched to a gene: 2. Germline V gene data show CDR1 as MGHRA and CDR2 as YSYEKL. This CDR3 is built from 15 residues. The DNA for the CDR3 is TGCGCCAGCAGCCAAGATAGGGACAGCTACAATGAGCAGTTCTTC. This codes for CASSQDRDSYNEQFF.

The chain uses TRBV9 and TRBJ2-2, with 8 bases matching TRBD1. Germline V gene sequence: CDR1 SGDLS, CDR2 YYNGEE. The CDR3 covers 15 residues. V shed 2 bases, J shed 4 bases, and the junction held 4 bases outside the gene matches. The CDR3 nucleotides read TGTGCCAGCAGCGTTAAAACAGGGGGCACCGGGGAGCTGTTTTTT. Residues: CASSVKTGGTGELFF.

This clone was observed a single time. The chain is built from TRBV9 and TRBJ1-1, with no clear D. Germline assignment: CDR1 SGDLS and CDR2 YYNGEE. The CDR3 runs 15 residues. Between the trimmed V and J ends, which lost 0 bases and 1 base, there was a span of 10 bases. The CDR3 spells CASSVGGRSNTEAFF. In DNA, the CDR3 is TGTGCCAGCAGCGTAGGTGGCAGGTCGAACACTGAAGCTTTCTTT.

The V call is TRBV13, the J call TRBJ1-6, with D possibly being TRBD1 (5 bases). The CDR3 sequence is 16 residues long. V dropped 4 bases and J dropped 0 bases, with 10 bases sitting between them. The germline gives CDR1 PRHDT, CDR2 FYEKMQ (reference sequence). Written as DNA, the CDR3 is TGTGCCAGCAGCTACAGGTTAAGCTCCTATAATTCACCCCTCCACTTT. It translates to CASSYRLSSYNSPLHF.

The chain carries TRBV30 and TRBJ1-1; no reliable D call. With 3 bases removed from V and 1 base from J, the gap between germline ends came to 9 bases. The CDR3 contains 13 residues. The germline gives CDR1 GTSNPN, CDR2 SVGIG (reference sequence). DNA for the CDR3: TGTGCCTGGAGCCGGGGAAGGAACACTGAAGCTTTCTTT. As protein: CAWSRGRNTEAFF.

A note on this clone: As the CDR3 is not closed by the conserved phenylalanine or tryptophan, this likely results from a read error. This chain uses TRBV6-4 with TRBJ2-3; possibly TRBD2 for D (6 bases). The CDR3 consists of 15 residues. Trimming cost V 4 bases and J 2 bases, with 13 bases left between them. Germline CDR1 reads MRHNA; CDR2 reads SNTAGT. The CDR3 sequence: CASSGGGGTTDTQYL. The CDR3 nucleotides are TGTGCCAGCAGTGGGGGAGGAGGCACCACAGATACGCAGTATCTT.

The genes are TRBV5-5 and TRBJ1-6; 7 nucleotides match TRBD1. The CDR3 totals 15 residues. V gave up 4 bases and J gave up 5 bases; unmatched junction bases: 6. Looked up from germline, CDR1 is SGHKS and CDR2 is YYEKEE (reference sequence). CDR3 nucleotides: TGTGCCAGCAGCCGAAGGGACAGTCATAATTCACCCCTCCACTTT. Its protein product is CASSRRDSHNSPLHF. Combining the CDR3 with reference TRBV5-5 and TRBJ1-6 gives the whole variable domain DAGVTQSPTHLIKTRGQQVTLRCSPISGHKSVSWYQQVLGQGPQFIFQYYEKEERGRGNFPDRFSARQFPNYSSELNVNALLLGDSALYLCASSRRDSHNSPLHFGNGTRLTVT.

V usage is TRBV5-5 and J usage is TRBJ2-2, with D maybe TRBD2 (6 bases). The germline CDR1 and CDR2 sequences are SGHKS and YYEKEE (reference sequence). CDR3 length: 17 amino acids. The germline V and J ends were trimmed by 1 base and 0 bases, with 13 bases remaining between them. The CDR3 loop is CASSLKPGVANTGELFF. DNA for the CDR3: TGTGCCAGCAGCTTGAAACCGGGAGTCGCGAACACCGGGGAGCTGTTTTTT.

V usage is TRBV7-8 and J usage is TRBJ2-7; 10 bases are shared with TRBD1. There are 16 residues in the CDR3. V dropped 2 bases and J dropped 3; count of bases not matched to a gene: 7. Germline CDR1 SGHVS, CDR2 FQNEAQ. DNA of the CDR3: TGTGCCAGCAGCTTACACCCGGACAGGGGGGACTACGAGCAGTACGTC. It is translated as CASSLHPDRGDYEQYV.

The chain couples TRBV4-1 to TRBJ1-5; the D is unclear. CDR1 and CDR2 from the germline V gene are MGHRA and YSYEKL. V was clipped by 6 bases and J by 0 bases, with 15 bases between them. The CDR3 is 16 residues long. CDR3 protein: CASSPAVGTSNQPQHF. The CDR3 nucleotides are TGCGCCAGCAGTCCAGCGGTGGGAACTAGCAATCAGCCCCAGCATTTT.

This rearrangement joins TRBV10-3 to TRBJ2-2; TRBD1 matches at 10 bases. Germline-derived CDR1 and CDR2 are ENHRY and SYGVKD. Trimming at V came to 8 bases and at J to 7 bases, leaving 10 bases not matched to a gene. The CDR3 covers 15 residues. CDR3 protein: CAIGDRGRAGGELFF. The CDR3 region has the DNA TGTGCCATCGGAGACAGGGGGCGCGCAGGCGGGGAGCTGTTTTTT.

The rearrangement joins TRBV7-9 to TRBJ1-2; 10 nucleotides align to TRBD1. The V segment lost 3 bases and the J segment 7 bases; nucleotides outside the gene matches: 11. From germline, CDR1 is SEHNR and CDR2 FQNEAQ (reference sequence). The CDR3 has 16 residues. The DNA of the CDR3 is TGTGCCAGCAGCTTTAATCGACAGGGGGCTGGCGGTGGCTACACCTTC. It yields the protein CASSFNRQGAGGGYTF. The whole variable domain, filled in from reference TRBV7-9 and TRBJ1-2, reads DTGVSQNPRHKITKRGQNVTFRCDPISEHNRLYWYRQTLGQGPEFLTYFQNEAQLEKSRLLSDRFSAERPKGSFSTLEIQRTEQGDSAMYLCASSFNRQGAGGGYTFGSGTRLTVV.

V and J are TRBV6-1 and TRBJ2-3; no clear D gene. The CDR3 length is 14 residues. Germline values: CDR1 MNHNS, CDR2 SASEGT. V was clipped by 6 bases and J by 1 base, with 11 bases between them. The chain's CDR3 is CASRTASGTDTQYF. The CDR3 DNA reads TGTGCCAGCAGGACTGCATCCGGCACAGATACGCAGTATTTT.

The CDR3 here is CAWGTGGSGGYTF. In DNA form, the CDR3 reads TGTGCCTGGGGGACAGGGGGCTCTGGTGGCTACACCTTC. This chain uses TRBV30 with TRBJ1-2; TRBD1 matches 12 bases. The CDR3 spans 13 residues. CDR1 GTSNPN and CDR2 SVGIG come from the germline V gene (reference sequence). Germline trimming cut 5 bases from V and 7 bases from J; bases unmatched to any gene: 5.

This sequence joins TRBV6-4 and TRBJ2-3; a weak D match, TRBD2 (5 bases). The length of the CDR3 is 15 residues. Germline V gene lookup returns CDR1 MRHNA and CDR2 SNTAGT. The V end was cut by 7 bases, the J end by 4 bases, with 18 bases between. This chain's CDR3 is CASMPQAGLSDTQYF. CDR3 DNA sequence: TGTGCCAGCATGCCCCAAGCAGGACTGTCAGATACGCAGTATTTT.

Worth noting for this clone: The junction departs from the called germline gene at one end, perhaps through a read error. The chain recombines TRBV5-1 with TRBJ2-4; 8 bases are a match to TRBD2. CDR1 and CDR2 from the germline V gene are SGHRS and YFSETQ. The CDR3 sequence is 15 residues long. The CDR3 is CASSFRAGAQNIQYF. CDR3 nucleotide sequence: TGCGCCAGCAGCTTTCGAGCGGGAGCCCAAAACATTCAGTACTTC.

This clone appeared a single time. An end of the junction does not agree with germline; a read error may underlie this. The sample contains more than one DNA sequence encoding this CDR3. The chain is built from TRBV2 and TRBJ1-2, with D possibly matching TRBD1 (6 bases). The CDR3 loop spans 13 amino acids. Per germline, CDR1 SNHLY and CDR2 FYNNEI. The CDR3 is CASSNRENYGYTF. As DNA, the CDR3 is TGCGCCAGCAGTAACAGGGAAAACTATGGCTACACCTTC.

J is TRBJ2-2 and V is TRBV6-1, with 8 nucleotides matching TRBD1. CDR3 length: 14 residues. V was clipped by 10 bases and J by 4 bases; unmatched bases: 8. Germline CDR1 and CDR2: MNHNS and SASEGT. The CDR3 nucleotides are TGTGCCACCCAGGACAGGGTGGGCACCGGGGAGCTGTTTTTT. It codes for CATQDRVGTGELFF.

DNA of the CDR3: TGTGCCAGCAGTGAACTAGGAGGGGCTGTGTACAATGAGCAGTTCTTC. This sequence encodes CASSELGGAVYNEQFF. The chain couples TRBV6-1 to TRBJ2-1; perhaps TRBD2 as D (6 bases). CDR1 is MNHNS, CDR2 SASEGT, per germline. This CDR3 has 16 residues. V shed 2 bases and J shed 4 bases, with 15 bases lying between them.

V is TRBV9 and J is TRBJ1-1; 10 positions agree with TRBD1. Germline-derived CDR1 and CDR2 are SGDLS and YYNGEE. J lost 5 bases, V lost 6 bases, and 10 bases had no gene match. This CDR3 is built from 15 residues. CDR3 in DNA: TGTGCCAGCACCCCCGGGACAGGGGTGCGGACTGAAGCTTTCTTT. Encoded protein: CASTPGTGVRTEAFF.

DNA for the CDR3: TGTGCCAGCAGCTTCTTTACTACTAGCGCCGGCACAGATACGCAGTATTTT. The encoded protein is CASSFFTTSAGTDTQYF. The chain links TRBV13 to TRBJ2-3, with 7 bases matching TRBD2. Unmatched junction bases numbered 10, after V lost 3 bases and J lost 1 base. Looked up from germline, CDR1 is PRHDT and CDR2 is FYEKMQ (reference sequence). The CDR3 consists of 17 residues.

The chain joins TRBV7-9 to TRBJ1-6; possible D gene TRBD1, 5 bases. This CDR3 spans 13 amino acids. Trimming cost V 5 bases and J 7 bases, with 9 bases left between them. Germline V gives CDR1 SEHNR, CDR2 FQNEAQ (reference sequence). The CDR3 is CASSHGGNSPLHF. The CDR3 DNA follows: TGTGCCAGCAGCCACGGGGGGAATTCACCCCTCCACTTT. Full variable domain (rest looked up from reference TRBV7-9 and TRBJ1-6): DTGVSQNPRHKITKRGQNVTFRCDPISEHNRLYWYRQTLGQGPEFLTYFQNEAQLEKSRLLSDRFSAERPKGSFSTLEIQRTEQGDSAMYLCASSHGGNSPLHFGNGTRLTVT.

V is TRBV19 and J is TRBJ2-3; the match to TRBD2 covers 13 bases. The CDR3 totals 17 residues. Trimming at V came to 1 base and at J to 3 bases, leaving 4 bases not matched to a gene. Germline assignment: CDR1 LNHDA and CDR2 SQIVND (reference sequence). CDR3 protein: CASSIVTSGGRTDTQYF. Here the CDR3 DNA reads TGTGCCAGTAGTATAGTGACTAGCGGGGGGAGGACAGATACGCAGTATTTT.

V and J are TRBV9 and TRBJ2-3; D is possibly TRBD2 (7 bases). The CDR3 contains 18 residues. CDR1 and CDR2 (germline): SGDLS, YYNGEE. V lost 3 bases and J lost 1, with 21 bases in between. CDR3 bases: TGTGCCAGCAGCGCGGGGGGCAGCGGAGGTAGGGGCACAGATACGCAGTATTTT. Translation gives CASSAGGSGGRGTDTQYF.

The chain combines TRBV19 with TRBJ1-6, with a tentative D call TRBD1 (5 bases). Per the germline V gene, CDR1 is LNHDA and CDR2 is SQIVND (reference sequence). The V end was cut by 2 bases, the J end by 10 bases, with 12 bases between. The CDR3 has 14 amino acids. The CDR3 reads CASSIKGVGSPLHF. Written as DNA, the CDR3 is TGTGCCAGTAGTATAAAAGGGGTTGGCTCACCCCTCCACTTT.

This clone was picked up a small number of times. This chain connects TRBV5-3 to TRBJ2-1; 10 bases map to TRBD2. TRBV5-3 belongs to the ORF category, with a function that is uncertain. Trimming at V came to 4 bases and at J to 2 bases, leaving 6 bases not matched to a gene. This CDR3 has 16 residues. The CDR3 region has the DNA TGTGCCAGAAGCCCCATTAGCGGGGGGCCCTACAATGAGCAGTTCTTC. Its translation: CARSPISGGPYNEQFF.

V is TRBV25-1 and J is TRBJ2-2; 14 bases line up with TRBD2. V shed 3 bases, J shed 8 bases, and the junction held 11 bases outside the gene matches. CDR1 is MGHDK, CDR2 SYGVNS, per germline. CDR3 size: 18 residues. CDR3 in amino acids: CASSDLKPGTSGRGELFF. CDR3 nucleotides: TGTGCCAGCAGTGATCTCAAACCCGGGACTAGCGGGAGAGGGGAGCTGTTTTTT.

The chain couples TRBV7-2 to TRBJ2-5, with D tentatively TRBD2 (5 bases). CDR3 length equals 16 residues. CDR1 is SGHTA and CDR2 is FQGNSA in the germline V gene. The V end lost 4 bases, the J end lost 4 bases, and 19 bases lay between the germline ends. DNA for the CDR3: TGTGCCAGCAGCTCCCGCTCCCCTAGGCGGGCAGAGACCCAGTACTTC. Its protein is CASSSRSPRRAETQYF.